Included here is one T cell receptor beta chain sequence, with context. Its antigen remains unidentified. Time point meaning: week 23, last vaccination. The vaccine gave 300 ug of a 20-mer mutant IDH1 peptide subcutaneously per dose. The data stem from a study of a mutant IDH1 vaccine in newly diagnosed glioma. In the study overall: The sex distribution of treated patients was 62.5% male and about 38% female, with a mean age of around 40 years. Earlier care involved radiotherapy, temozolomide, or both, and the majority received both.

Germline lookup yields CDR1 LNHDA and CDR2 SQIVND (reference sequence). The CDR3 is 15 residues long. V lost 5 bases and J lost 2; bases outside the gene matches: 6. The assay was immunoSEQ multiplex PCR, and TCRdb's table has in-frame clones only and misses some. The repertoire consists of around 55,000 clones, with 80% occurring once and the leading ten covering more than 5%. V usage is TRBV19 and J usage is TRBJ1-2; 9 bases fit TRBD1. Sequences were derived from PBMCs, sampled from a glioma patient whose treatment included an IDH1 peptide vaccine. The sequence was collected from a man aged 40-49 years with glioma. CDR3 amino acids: CASSFRDRANYGYTF. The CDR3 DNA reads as TGTGCCAGTAGTTTCCGGGACAGGGCGAACTATGGCTACACCTTC.